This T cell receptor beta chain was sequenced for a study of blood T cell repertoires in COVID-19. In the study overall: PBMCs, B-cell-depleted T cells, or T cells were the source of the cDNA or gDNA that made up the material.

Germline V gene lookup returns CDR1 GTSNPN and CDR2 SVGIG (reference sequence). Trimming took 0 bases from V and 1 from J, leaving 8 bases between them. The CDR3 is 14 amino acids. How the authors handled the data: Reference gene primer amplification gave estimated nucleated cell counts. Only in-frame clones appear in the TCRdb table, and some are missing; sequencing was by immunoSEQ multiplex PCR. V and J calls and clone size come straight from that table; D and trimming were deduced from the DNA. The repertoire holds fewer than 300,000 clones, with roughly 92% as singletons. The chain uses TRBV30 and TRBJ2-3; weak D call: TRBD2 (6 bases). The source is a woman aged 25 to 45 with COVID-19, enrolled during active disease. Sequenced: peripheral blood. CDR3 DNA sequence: TGTGCCTGGAGTGTTCCGGGGGGCACAGATACGCAGTATTTT. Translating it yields CAWSVPGGTDTQYF.